Described below is a single TCR beta chain sequence and its context. This specimen comes from a study of T cell responses to AZD1222 COVID-19 vaccine. Clones were read by immunoSEQ multiplex PCR, and TCRdb kept only the in-frame ones, dropping some. Here the sample spans 90,000 to 95,000 clones, roughly 88% being singletons. This CDR3 has 11 amino acids. With 4 bases removed from V and 14 bases from J, the gap between germline ends came to 14 bases. Germline values: CDR1 SGHRS, CDR2 YFSETQ. The genes are TRBV5-1 and TRBJ2-3; D ambiguous. The clonotype comes from an adult who received the AZD1222 COVID-19 vaccine. Sample: peripheral blood, taken 28 days after the second AZD1222 dose. The CDR3 is CASSPDLVRYF. The CDR3 DNA follows: TGCGCCAGCAGCCCGGACCTGGTACGGTATTTT.